This record concerns one T cell receptor beta chain sequence. This clone has a single count. Its antigen remains undetermined. No qualities accompany the bases; no much larger clone lies one base away. The cohort consisted of approximately 690 healthy bone marrow donors. At the time of sampling, every cohort member was nominally healthy, though immune exposures that went unrecorded were likely present. Of the 666 cohort members, 289 had a positive CMV serostatus and about 400 had a negative one, while no CMV serostatus was recorded for the donor. A peripheral blood sample was collected from each donor, and TCR beta sequencing was performed on peripheral blood mononuclear cells. Genomic DNA was extracted from the blood cell samples with the Qiagen DNeasy Blood Extraction Kit. These data originate in a study of cytomegalovirus exposure and HLA in healthy donors (dated 2017 in TCRdb). Notes on the research overall: An earlier analysis of 587 of the donors reported 250 to 350 Gb of sequence data and roughly 100 million unique TCR beta sequences from 150 million to 200 million T cells. Of the roughly 390 genotyped donors, 65% to 90% were placed in the genetic ancestry cluster associated with self-reported Caucasian donors. Five DR-DQ haplotypes were handled as single units for association and clustering because linkage in the cohort was strong. A separate validation cohort of over 95 different subjects was used in addition to the roughly 640-subject first cohort. Donor age, sex, ethnicity and CMV serostatus were compiled together with the repertoire data. A later analysis re-analyzed previously published TCR beta repertoires from 666 donors and added high-resolution HLA genotyping to study TCR occurrence patterns. The study combined high-throughput TCR immunosequencing, statistical association of individual TCRs with disease status, and machine learning to predict cytomegalovirus infection status. Every discovery cohort repertoire had been produced on one sequencing platform. Among under 450 genotyped donors of the cohort, an average of approximately 240,000 unique TCR beta nucleotide sequences were sequenced per donor, 15% to 20% of them non-productive. Class I and class II HLA loci were covered by the typing at four-digit resolution. The aim of the study was to test whether cataloging public T cell receptors could identify signatures of past pathogen exposure. Rather than drawing on any new phenotypic data, the later analysis identified candidate immune exposures from TCR beta sequences and the way those sequences occurred across donors. The study used immunosequencing to profile the T cell repertoires of 666 subjects and linked those repertoires to cytomegalovirus serostatus. An earlier analysis of 587 of the donors used high-throughput TCR beta sequencing to judge whether each TCR beta V gene segment behaved as functional or pseudogenic. A later genetic analysis took genome-wide SNP genotypes for about 65% of the roughly 670 donors and used that subset as a discovery cohort. The number of typed donors differed by locus: roughly 620-630 for A, B, C, DRB1 and DQB1; 522 for DQA1; 606 for DPA1; and around 450 for DPB1. An early release covering roughly 640 HLA-typed donors comprised about 300 gigabases of sequencing data and 85 million or so unique TCR sequences.

Libraries were built with the immunoSEQ multiplex PCR assay. For the multiplex PCR, a mixture combining 60 forward primers for TCR Vbeta segments and 13 reverse primers for TCR Jbeta segments was used. Amplification of the CDR3 region of rearranged TCR beta genes was performed with a multiplex PCR assay on genomic DNA. The amplified TCR beta libraries were sequenced on the Illumina HiSeq System as 87-base-pair reads. For the original study's pipeline: Across the 500 to 750 repertoires, a later analysis counted tens of millions of unique TCR beta chains, 9 million to 14 million of which were shared by at least two donors. A nearest-neighbor algorithm error-corrected the raw reads and collapsed the reads into unique sequences, merging closely related sequences to remove PCR and sequencing errors. Alignment of CDR3 sequences to IMGT reference sequences was used to assign V, D and J gene segments. For a sequence to be retained, at least a six-nucleotide match to both a V gene segment and a J gene segment was required. Rearrangements were called productive when the CDR3 lacked stop codons and stayed in frame with V and J; all others were non-productive. CDR3 was defined by IMGT convention, running from the second conserved V-encoded cysteine to the conserved J-encoded phenylalanine. In an earlier analysis of 550 to 650 of the donors, sequences lacking an unambiguous match to a single V gene segment were excluded. An earlier analysis of fewer than 750 of the donors classified V segments as functional when productive rearrangements were above 56.7% and as segregating when the standard deviation between donors was above 5%. To diagnose cytomegalovirus status from the catalog of TCR beta chain sequences, a statistical classification framework was built. In a later analysis, V and J genes were assigned by comparing TCR nucleotide sequences against IMGT/GENE-DB human TR gene sequences. A later analysis assigned CDR3 sequences and most-parsimonious VDJ recombination scenarios with the TCRdist pipeline. In a later analysis, each TCR beta chain was defined by its CDR3 amino acid sequence together with its V-gene family, and reads lacking a unique V-gene family were excluded. A later analysis removed 600 or so highly shared, low-generation-probability nucleotide sequences to deal with suspected cross-contamination and a sequencing artifact. In a later analysis, a clonal expansion index for each public chain was calculated from normalized within-repertoire ranks of inferred template counts. A later analysis computed generation probabilities with a VDJ recombination model fitted to out-of-frame rearrangements, and checked the results against IGoR. A later analysis scored TCR-TCR, TCR-HLA and TCR-CMV co-occurrence with hypergeometric tests, applying a repertoire-size bias correction to TCR pairs. A later analysis estimated false discovery rates by permuting HLA or CMV assignments 20 times. In a later analysis, co-occurring TCRs were grouped with DBSCAN, and TCRdist sequence similarity was added when clustering was performed within HLA-allele-positive subsets. For co-occurrence clustering, repertoires with fewer than 30,000 or more than 120,000 public chains were excluded, along with roughly five repertoires with anomalous nucleotide sharing. TCRdb re-hosts the immuneACCESS table, in-frame sequences only. Its copies lack some clones; in the studies checked, an unresolved V gene accounts for under half of them, and the cause for the rest is not known. The D gene and trimming were derived from the DNA, and the V and J assignments and clone size from that table. In all, the sample holds approximately 200,000 clones, and about 84% of those were seen once. The biggest ten clones account for 1% to 1.5% of the sample.

Study-wide findings and limitations: A total of roughly 160 TCR beta chains were listed by the study as associated with cytomegalovirus. Assigning TCR associations to individual alleles was difficult when HLA alleles, especially DR and DQ, strongly co-occurred. In a later analysis, most CMV-associated TCR beta chains were found to appear HLA-restricted, with HLA associations seemingly driven largely by CMV exposure. In an earlier analysis of fewer than 700 of the donors, most TCR beta V segments appeared in productive rearrangements about 87% or about 30% of the time, broadly matching IMGT annotations. It was suggested by the authors that the approach could potentially be generalized to other disease states and immunological phenotypes. In a later analysis, TCR association rates were found to vary across HLA loci, with the most associated TCRs seen for DRB1 alleles and the fewest for HLA-C alleles. The cohort was sequenced for TCR beta chains only, and without alpha or paired-chain data the features that could be detected were limited. In vitro tests confirmed that a few of the cytomegalovirus-associated TCR beta chains recognize cytomegalovirus antigens. CMV serostatus was the only immune exposure information available for the cohort. In a later analysis, several top co-occurrence clusters were reported to appear linked to parvovirus B19, influenza, CMV and Epstein-Barr virus. Because HLA typing was unavailable for some donors at each locus, only the typed subset was used in association tests. Across donors, most TCR sequences were observed very rarely, whereas some public TCRs were present in many individuals. A further reported finding was that TCR beta sequences accurately predicted the HLA-A and HLA-B alleles for most subjects in the first cohort. Correlated functional status among segregating V segments might reflect linkage disequilibrium, but an unknown experimental factor could not be ruled out. V-gene and J-gene trimming of TCR beta chains was associated with a missense DCLRE1C variant in a later genetic analysis, and the association was replicated in an independent cohort. The earlier analysis of a few hundred of the donors excluded fewer than 20 rarely observed V segments, including chromosome 9 orphons, because counts were too low. The classifier was reported to diagnose cytomegalovirus status with high specificity and sensitivity in both the original and validation cohorts. In a later analysis, 15,000 to 20,000 TCR beta sequences were associated with specific HLA alleles at a false discovery rate of 0.05. A cluster of highly shared sequence variants was judged likely to be a technical artifact of the sequencing pipeline. According to a later genetic analysis, donors in an Asian-associated ancestry cluster had fewer N-insertions in productive TCRs than the roughly 700-donor mean. In a later analysis, HLA-associated TCR beta chains were found to be more clonally expanded and to have lower generation probabilities than equally common non-associated chains. Sequencing depth was assumed to be roughly uniform across donors in the presence/absence analyses, though that assumption may not hold.

Material for sequencing was PBMCs. The sequence derives from a human donor in good health.

The bases are TGTGCCAGCAGCCAAGGGAAACCCTATACCTCGGGGTCCTACAATGAGCAGTTCTTC. The resulting protein is CASSQGKPYTSGSYNEQFF. The chain was built from TRBV4-2 and TRBJ2-1, with TRBD2 tentatively as D gene (5 bases match). As encoded in the germline V gene, CDR1 is LGHNA while CDR2 is YNFKEQ. The CDR3 contains 19 residues, cysteine and phenylalanine counted. Kept here is only the CDR3 DNA, which spans 57 bases and is read in frame from base 1. V is clipped by 1 base and J by 1 base, and the sequence between their germline boundaries is 20 bases long.